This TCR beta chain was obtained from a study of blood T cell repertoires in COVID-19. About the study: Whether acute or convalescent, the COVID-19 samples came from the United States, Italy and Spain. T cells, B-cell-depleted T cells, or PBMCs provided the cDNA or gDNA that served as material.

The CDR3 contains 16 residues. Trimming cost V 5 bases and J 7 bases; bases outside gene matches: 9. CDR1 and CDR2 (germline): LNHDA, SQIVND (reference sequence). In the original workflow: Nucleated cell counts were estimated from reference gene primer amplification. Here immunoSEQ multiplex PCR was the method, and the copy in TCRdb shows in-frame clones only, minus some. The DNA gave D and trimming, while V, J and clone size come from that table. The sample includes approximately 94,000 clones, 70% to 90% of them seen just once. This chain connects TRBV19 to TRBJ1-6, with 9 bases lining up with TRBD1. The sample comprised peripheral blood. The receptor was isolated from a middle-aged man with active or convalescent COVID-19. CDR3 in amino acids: CASSSPPGTGNSPLHF. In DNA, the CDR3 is TGTGCCAGTAGTTCCCCTCCCGGGACAGGGAATTCACCCCTCCACTTT. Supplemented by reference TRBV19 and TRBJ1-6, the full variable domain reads DGGITQSPKYLFRKEGQNVTLSCEQNLNHDAMYWYRQDPGQGLRLIYYSQIVNDFQKGDIAEGYSVSREKKESFPLTVTSAQKNPTAFYLCASSSPPGTGNSPLHFGNGTRLTVT.